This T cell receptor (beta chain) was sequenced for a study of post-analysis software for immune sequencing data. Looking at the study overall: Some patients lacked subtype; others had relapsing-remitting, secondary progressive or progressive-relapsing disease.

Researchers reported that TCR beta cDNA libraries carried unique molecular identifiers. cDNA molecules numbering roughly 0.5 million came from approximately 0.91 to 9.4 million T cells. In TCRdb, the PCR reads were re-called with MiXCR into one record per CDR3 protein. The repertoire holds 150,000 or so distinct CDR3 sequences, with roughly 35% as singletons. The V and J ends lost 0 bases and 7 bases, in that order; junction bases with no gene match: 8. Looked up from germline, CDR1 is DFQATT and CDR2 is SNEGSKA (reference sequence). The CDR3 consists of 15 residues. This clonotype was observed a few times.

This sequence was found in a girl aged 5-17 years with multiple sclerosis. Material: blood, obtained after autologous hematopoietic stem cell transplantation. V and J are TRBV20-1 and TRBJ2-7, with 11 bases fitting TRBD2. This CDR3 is CSARDQTSGSNEQYF. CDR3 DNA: TGCAGTGCTAGAGATCAAACTAGCGGGAGTAATGAGCAGTACTTC.